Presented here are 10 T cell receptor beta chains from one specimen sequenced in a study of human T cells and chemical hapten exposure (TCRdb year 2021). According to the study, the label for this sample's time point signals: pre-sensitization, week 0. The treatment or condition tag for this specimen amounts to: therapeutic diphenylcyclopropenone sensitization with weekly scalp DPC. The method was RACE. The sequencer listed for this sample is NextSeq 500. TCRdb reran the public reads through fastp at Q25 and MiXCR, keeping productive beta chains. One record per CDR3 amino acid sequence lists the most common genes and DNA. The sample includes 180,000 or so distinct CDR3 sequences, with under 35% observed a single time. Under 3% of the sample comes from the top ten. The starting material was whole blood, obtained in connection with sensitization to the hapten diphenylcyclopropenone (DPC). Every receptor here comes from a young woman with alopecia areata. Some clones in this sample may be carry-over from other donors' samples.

The CDR3 reads CASRGQGEGTEAFF. In DNA, the CDR3 is TGCGCCAGCAGAGGACAGGGAGAGGGCACTGAAGCTTTCTTT. This rearrangement joins TRBV5-1 to TRBJ1-1; 8 positions match TRBD1. Germline CDR1 is SGHRS and CDR2 is YFSETQ. The trim removed 5 bases at V and 4 bases at J, leaving 7 bases unmatched. The CDR3 totals 14 residues.

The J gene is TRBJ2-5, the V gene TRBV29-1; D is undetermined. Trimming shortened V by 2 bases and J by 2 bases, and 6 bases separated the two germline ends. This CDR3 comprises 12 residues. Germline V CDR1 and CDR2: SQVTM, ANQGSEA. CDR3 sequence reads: CSVEWQQETQYF. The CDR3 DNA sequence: TGCAGCGTTGAATGGCAGCAAGAGACCCAGTACTTC.

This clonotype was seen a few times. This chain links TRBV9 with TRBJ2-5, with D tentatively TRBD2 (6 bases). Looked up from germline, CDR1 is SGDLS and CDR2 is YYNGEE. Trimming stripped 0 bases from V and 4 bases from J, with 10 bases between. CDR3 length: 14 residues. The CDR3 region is CASSVDGRGETQYF. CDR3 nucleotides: TGTGCCAGCAGCGTAGACGGGCGGGGAGAGACCCAGTACTTC.

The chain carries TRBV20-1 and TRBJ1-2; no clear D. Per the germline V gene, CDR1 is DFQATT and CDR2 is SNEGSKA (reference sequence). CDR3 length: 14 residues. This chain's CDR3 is CSCSSFGEGYGYTF. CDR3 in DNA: TGCTCCTGCTCGAGTTTCGGGGAAGGATATGGCTACACCTTC.

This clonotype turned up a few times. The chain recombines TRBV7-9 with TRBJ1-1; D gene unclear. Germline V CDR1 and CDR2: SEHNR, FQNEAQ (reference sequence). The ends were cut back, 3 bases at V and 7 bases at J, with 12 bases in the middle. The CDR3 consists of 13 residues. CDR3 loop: CASSFGWEGEAFF. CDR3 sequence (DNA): TGTGCCAGCAGCTTCGGTTGGGAGGGTGAAGCTTTCTTT.

CDR3 bases: TGTGCCTGGAGTGTGGACAGGGACTACGAGCAGTACTTC. It is translated as CAWSVDRDYEQYF. V gene TRBV30 combines with J gene TRBJ2-7; 8 bases fit TRBD1. Germline CDR1 GTSNPN, CDR2 SVGIG (reference sequence). The CDR3 spans 13 residues. The junction had 1 base not matched to a gene; V was cut back by 0 bases and J by 3 bases.

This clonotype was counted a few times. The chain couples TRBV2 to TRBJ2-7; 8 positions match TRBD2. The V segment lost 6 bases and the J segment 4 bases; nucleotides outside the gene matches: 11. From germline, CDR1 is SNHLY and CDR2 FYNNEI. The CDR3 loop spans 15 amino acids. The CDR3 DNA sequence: TGTGCCAGCAGGGATATCCAGCGGGAGAGGTACGAGCAGTACTTC. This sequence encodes CASRDIQRERYEQYF.

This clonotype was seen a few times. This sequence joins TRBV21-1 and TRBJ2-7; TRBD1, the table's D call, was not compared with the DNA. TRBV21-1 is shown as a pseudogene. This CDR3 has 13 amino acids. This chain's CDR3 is CASSAGHSYEQYF. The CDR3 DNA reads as TGTGCCAGCAGCGCCGGCCATTCCTACGAGCAGTACTTC.

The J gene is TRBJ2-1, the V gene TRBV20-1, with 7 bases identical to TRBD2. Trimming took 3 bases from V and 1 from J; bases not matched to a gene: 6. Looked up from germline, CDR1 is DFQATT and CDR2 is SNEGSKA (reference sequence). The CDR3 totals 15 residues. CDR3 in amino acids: CSASIGGGSYNEQFF. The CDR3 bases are TGCAGTGCTAGTATCGGCGGGGGTTCCTACAATGAGCAGTTCTTC.

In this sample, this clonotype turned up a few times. CDR3 sequence: CASSQVSGLAANTGELFF. CDR3 DNA: TGTGCCAGCAGCCAAGTTTCTGGTCTAGCGGCGAACACCGGGGAGCTGTTTTTT. The chain couples TRBV4-2 to TRBJ2-2, with 7 nucleotides matching TRBD2. This CDR3 comprises 18 residues. Germline V gene data show CDR1 as LGHNA and CDR2 as YNFKEQ. Losses at the gene ends were 1 base for V and 0 bases for J; bases not matched to a gene: 8.